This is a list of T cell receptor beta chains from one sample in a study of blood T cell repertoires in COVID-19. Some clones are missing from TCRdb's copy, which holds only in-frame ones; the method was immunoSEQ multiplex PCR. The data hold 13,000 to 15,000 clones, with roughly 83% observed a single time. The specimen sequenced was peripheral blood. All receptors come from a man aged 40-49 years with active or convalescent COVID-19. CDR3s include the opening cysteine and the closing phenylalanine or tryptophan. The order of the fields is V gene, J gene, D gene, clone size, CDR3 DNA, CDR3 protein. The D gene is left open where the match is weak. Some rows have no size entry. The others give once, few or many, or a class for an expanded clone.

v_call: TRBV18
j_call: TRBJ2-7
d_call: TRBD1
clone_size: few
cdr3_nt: TGTGCCAGCTCACCCGGGGACAGGGTCAGCGAGCAGTACTTC
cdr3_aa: CASSPGDRVSEQYF

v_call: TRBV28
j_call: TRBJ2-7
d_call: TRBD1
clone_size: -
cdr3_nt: TGTGCCAGCAGTTCCCTGACAGGGTCCTACGAGCAGTACTTC
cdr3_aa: CASSSLTGSYEQYF

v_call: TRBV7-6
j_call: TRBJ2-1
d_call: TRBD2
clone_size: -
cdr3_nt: TGTGCCAGCAGCTTAGTCTCTAGCGGGGAAAAGTTACGGGGTGAGCAGTTCTTC
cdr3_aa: CASSLVSSGEKLRGEQFF

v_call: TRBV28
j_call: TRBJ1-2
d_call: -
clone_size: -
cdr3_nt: TGTGCCAGCCTCCCGCGGGGCTACACCTTC
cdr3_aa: CASLPRGYTF

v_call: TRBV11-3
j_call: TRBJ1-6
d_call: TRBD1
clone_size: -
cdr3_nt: TGTGCCAGCAGCTTTGGGGACAGACACTATTGGAATTCACCCCTCCACTTT
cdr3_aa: CASSFGDRHYWNSPLHF

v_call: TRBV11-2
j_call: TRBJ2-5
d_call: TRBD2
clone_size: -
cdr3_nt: TGTGCCAGCAGCTTATCTCTCTCTAGCGGGGGGAAAGAGACCCAGTACTTC
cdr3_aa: CASSLSLSSGGKETQYF

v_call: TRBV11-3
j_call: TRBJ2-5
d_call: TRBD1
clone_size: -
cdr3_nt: TGTGCCAGCAGCACCCCTACAGGGGATAGAGAGACCCAGTACTTC
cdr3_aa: CASSTPTGDRETQYF

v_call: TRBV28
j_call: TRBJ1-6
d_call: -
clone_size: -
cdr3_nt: TGTGCCAGCAACGGGCGGGGAAATTCACCCCTCCACTTT
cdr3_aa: CASNGRGNSPLHF

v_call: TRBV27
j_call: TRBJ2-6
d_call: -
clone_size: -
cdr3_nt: TGTGCCAGCACATCCCTGGGAGTAGTGGGGGCCAACGTCCTGACTTTC
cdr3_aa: CASTSLGVVGANVLTF

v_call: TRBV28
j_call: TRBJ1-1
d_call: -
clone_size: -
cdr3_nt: TGTGCCAGCAGTTTGGCGGGCACTGAAGCTTTCTTT
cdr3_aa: CASSLAGTEAFF

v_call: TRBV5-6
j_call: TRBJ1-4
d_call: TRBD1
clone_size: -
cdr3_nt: TGTGCCAGCAGCTTGGGTAGACAGGGTAGTATCGGAAAACTGTTTTTT
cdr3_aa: CASSLGRQGSIGKLFF

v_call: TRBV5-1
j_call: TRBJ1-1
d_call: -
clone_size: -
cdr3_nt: TGCGCCAGCAGCTTTAGTACTGGGAGGAGGATAAGCACTGAAGCTTTCTTT
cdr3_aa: CASSFSTGRRISTEAFF

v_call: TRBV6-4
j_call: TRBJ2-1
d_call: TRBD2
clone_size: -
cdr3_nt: TGTGCCAGCAGTGACAAGGCGGGGGGGTCCAATGAGCAGTTCTTC
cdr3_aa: CASSDKAGGSNEQFF

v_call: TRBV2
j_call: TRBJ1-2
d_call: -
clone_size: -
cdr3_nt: TGTGCCAGCAGAGATACAGGGAACTATGGCTACACCTTC
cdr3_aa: CASRDTGNYGYTF

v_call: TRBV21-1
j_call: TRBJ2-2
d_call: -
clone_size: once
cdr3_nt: TGTGCCAGCAGCAAATGGCGGGGGGTCCCCGGGGAGCTGTTTTTT
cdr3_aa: CASSKWRGVPGELFF

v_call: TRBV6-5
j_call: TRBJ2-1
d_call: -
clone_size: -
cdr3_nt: TGTGCCAGCAGTTCCGGCCAGGGTTCAGGGGTCAATGAGCAGTTCTTC
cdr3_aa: CASSSGQGSGVNEQFF

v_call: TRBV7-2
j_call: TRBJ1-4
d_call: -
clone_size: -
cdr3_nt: TGTGCCAGCAGCCAAACTTATGGCCGGGGGGGTGAAAAACTGTTTTTT
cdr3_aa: CASSQTYGRGGEKLFF

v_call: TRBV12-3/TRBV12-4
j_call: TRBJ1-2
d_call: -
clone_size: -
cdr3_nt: TGTGCCAGCAGTTACAGAGAAGGCTACACCTTC
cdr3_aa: CASSYREGYTF

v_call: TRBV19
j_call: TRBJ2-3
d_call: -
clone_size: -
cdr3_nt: TGTGCCAGTAGTATCCGGACAGACCCTAGCACAGATACGCAGTATTTT
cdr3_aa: CASSIRTDPSTDTQYF

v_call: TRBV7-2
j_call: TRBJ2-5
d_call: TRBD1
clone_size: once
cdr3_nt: TGTGCCAGCAGCTCCCGGACAGGACAAGAGACCCAGTACTTC
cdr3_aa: CASSSRTGQETQYF

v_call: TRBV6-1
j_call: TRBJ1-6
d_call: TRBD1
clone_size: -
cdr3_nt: TGTGCCAGCAGTGAAAAAGGGACAGGGGGTTCACCCCTCCACTTT
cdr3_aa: CASSEKGTGGSPLHF

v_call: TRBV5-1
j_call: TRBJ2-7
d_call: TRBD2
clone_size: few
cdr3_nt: TGCGCCAGCAGCCCGCGCGGGGGAGAGCAGTACTTC
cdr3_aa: CASSPRGGEQYF

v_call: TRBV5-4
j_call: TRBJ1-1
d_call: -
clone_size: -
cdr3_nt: TGTGCCAGCAGCTTGTCCCGACAGGCGGGGGACACTGAAGCTTTCTTT
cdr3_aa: CASSLSRQAGDTEAFF

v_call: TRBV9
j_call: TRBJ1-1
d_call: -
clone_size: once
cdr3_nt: TGTGCCAGCAGCGCACAGGGAGAAACTGAAGCTTTCTTT
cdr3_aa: CASSAQGETEAFF

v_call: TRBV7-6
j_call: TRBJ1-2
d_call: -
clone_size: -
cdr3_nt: TGTGCCAGCAGCTTAACGTCCCAGGGGCTTAGTGGCTACACCTTC
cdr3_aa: CASSLTSQGLSGYTF

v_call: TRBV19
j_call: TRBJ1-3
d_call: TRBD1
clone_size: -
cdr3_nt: TGTGCCAGTAGACGACAGGGCTCTGGAAACACCATATATTTT
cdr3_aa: CASRRQGSGNTIYF

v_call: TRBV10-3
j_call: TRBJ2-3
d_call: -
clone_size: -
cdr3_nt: TGTGCCATCAAGCTATCGGGGAGCACAGATACGCAGTATTTT
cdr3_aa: CAIKLSGSTDTQYF

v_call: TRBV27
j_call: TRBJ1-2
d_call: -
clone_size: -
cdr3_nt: TGTGCCAGCAGTTTCGGGCGGGGGTCTCATGGCTACACCTTC
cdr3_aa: CASSFGRGSHGYTF

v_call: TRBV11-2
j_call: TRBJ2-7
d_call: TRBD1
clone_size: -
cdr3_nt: TGTGCCAGCAGCTACGACAGGGTCAACGTCTACGAGCAGTACTTC
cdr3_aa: CASSYDRVNVYEQYF

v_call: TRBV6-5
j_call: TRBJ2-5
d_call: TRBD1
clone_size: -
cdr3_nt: TGTGCCAGCAGTTACAGCGGGACAGGGTATGAGACCCAGTACTTC
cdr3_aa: CASSYSGTGYETQYF

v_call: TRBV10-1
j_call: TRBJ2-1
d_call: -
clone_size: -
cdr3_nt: TGCGCCAGCAGTGATCACGGAGGCGCTGAGCAGTTCTTC
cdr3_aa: CASSDHGGAEQFF

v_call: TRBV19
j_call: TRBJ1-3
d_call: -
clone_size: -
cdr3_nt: TGTGCCAGTATCCGGGGCTCTGGAAACACCATATATTTT
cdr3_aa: CASIRGSGNTIYF

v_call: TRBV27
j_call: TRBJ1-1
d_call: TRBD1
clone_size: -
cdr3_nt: TGTGCCAGCAGTTTATCGGGACAGGGGGCGCACACTGAAGCTTTCTTT
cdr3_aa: CASSLSGQGAHTEAFF

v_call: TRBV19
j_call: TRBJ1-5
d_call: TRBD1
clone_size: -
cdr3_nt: TGTGCCAGTGACGACAGGGTTACCCGCAATCAGCCCCAGCATTTT
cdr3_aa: CASDDRVTRNQPQHF

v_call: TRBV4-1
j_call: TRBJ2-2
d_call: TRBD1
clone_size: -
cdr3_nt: TGCGCCAGCAGCCAAGAGTCCCGACAGGGGCCCGGGGAGCTGTTTTTT
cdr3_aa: CASSQESRQGPGELFF

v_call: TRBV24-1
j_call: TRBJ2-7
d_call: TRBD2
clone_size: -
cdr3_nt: TGTGCCACCAGTGATGTGTACGGCGGGGGGGCCGAGGGCTCCTACGAGCAGTACTTC
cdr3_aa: CATSDVYGGGAEGSYEQYF

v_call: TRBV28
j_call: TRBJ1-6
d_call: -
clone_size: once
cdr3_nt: TGTGCCAGCAGTTTATTGAGCTCCTATAATTCACCCCTCCACTTT
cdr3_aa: CASSLLSSYNSPLHF

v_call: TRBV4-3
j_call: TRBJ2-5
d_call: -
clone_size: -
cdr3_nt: TGCGCCAGCAGCCAAGCAGAGAGGGCAGAGACCCAGTACTTC
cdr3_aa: CASSQAERAETQYF

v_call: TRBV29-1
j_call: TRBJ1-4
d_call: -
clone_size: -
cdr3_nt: TGCAGCGTTGAAGATTATTCGGGGGAAACTAATGAAAAACTGTTTTTT
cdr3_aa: CSVEDYSGETNEKLFF

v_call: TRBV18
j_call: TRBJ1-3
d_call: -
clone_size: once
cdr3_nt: TGTGCCAGCTCACCCGACAGGTTTGCCGGAAACACCATATATTTT
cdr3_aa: CASSPDRFAGNTIYF

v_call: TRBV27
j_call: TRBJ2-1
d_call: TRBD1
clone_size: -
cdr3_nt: TGTGCCAGCAGTTTAAGGTTCCAGGGACAGGGGGCGGAGGGAGTCCCCTACAATGAGCAGTTCTTC
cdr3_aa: CASSLRFQGQGAEGVPYNEQFF

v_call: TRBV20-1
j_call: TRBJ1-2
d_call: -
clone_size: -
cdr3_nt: TGCGGGTACAGGGTTAGCTATGGCTACACCTTC
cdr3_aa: CGYRVSYGYTF

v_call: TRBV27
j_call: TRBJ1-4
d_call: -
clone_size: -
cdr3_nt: TGTGCCAGCAGTTTGGCCGGGGGGCCTAATGAAAAACTGTTTTTT
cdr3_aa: CASSLAGGPNEKLFF

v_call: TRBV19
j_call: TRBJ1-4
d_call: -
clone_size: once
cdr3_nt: TGTGCCAGTAGTTTGCAGTCTAATGAAAAACTGTTTTTT
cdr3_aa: CASSLQSNEKLFF

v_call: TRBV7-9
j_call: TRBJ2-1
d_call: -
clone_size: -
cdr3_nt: TGTGCCAGCAGCTTAGCCGAGGGAATGGGTGAGCAGTTCTTC
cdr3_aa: CASSLAEGMGEQFF

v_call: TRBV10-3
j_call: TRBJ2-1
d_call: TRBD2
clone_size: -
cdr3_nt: TGTGCCATCAGCCCGGGGGGGCCAAACAATGAGCAGTTCTTC
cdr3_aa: CAISPGGPNNEQFF

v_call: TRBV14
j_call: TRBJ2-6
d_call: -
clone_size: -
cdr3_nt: TGTGCCAGCAGCCAGACCCACCTTAGCCCTGGGGCCAACGTCCTGACTTTC
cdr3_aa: CASSQTHLSPGANVLTF

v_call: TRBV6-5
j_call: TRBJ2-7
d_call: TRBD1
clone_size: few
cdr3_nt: TGTGCCAGCAGAAAAGGGACAGGGGTCTACGAGCAGTACTTC
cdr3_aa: CASRKGTGVYEQYF

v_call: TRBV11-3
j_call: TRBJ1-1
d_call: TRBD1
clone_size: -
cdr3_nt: TGTGCCAGCAGCTTAGGACAGGGAACTGAAGCTTTCTTT
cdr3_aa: CASSLGQGTEAFF

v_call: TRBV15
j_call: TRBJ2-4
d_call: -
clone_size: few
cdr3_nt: TGTGCCACCAGCAGAGCGGGGGATTTTGGGAACATTCAGTACTTC
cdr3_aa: CATSRAGDFGNIQYF

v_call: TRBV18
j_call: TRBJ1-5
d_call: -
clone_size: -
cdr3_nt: TGTGCCAGCTCCCTCTCGGGTAGCCAGAGTCAGCCCCAGCATTTT
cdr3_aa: CASSLSGSQSQPQHF

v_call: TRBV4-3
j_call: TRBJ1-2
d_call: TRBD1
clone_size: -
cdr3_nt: TGCGCCAGCAGCCCATCGACAGGGCGGAACTATGGCTACACCTTC
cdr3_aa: CASSPSTGRNYGYTF